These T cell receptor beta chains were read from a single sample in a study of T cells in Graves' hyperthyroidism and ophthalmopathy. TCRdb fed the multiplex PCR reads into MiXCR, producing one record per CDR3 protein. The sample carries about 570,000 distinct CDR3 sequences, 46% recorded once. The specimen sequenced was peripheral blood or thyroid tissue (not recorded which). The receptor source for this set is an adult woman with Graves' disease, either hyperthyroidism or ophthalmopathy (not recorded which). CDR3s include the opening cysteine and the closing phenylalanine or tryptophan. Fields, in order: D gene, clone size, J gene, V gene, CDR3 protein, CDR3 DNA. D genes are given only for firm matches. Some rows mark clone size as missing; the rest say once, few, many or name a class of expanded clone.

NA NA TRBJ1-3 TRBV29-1 CSVLDYSGNTIYF TGCAGCGTCTTAGACTACTCTGGAAACACCATATATTTT
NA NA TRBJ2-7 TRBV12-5 CASGQTPDSYEQYF TGTGCTAGTGGTCAGACCCCAGACAGTTACGAGCAGTACTTC
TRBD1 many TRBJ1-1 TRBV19 CASSIVYWSGTGDGRTEAFF TGTGCCAGTAGTATAGTATATTGGTCGGGGACAGGGGACGGTCGCACTGAAGCTTTCTTT
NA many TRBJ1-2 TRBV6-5 CASSSDSSSYGYTF TGTGCCAGCAGTTCGGACAGTTCCTCCTATGGCTACACCTTC
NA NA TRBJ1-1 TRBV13 CASRIRDNTHTEAFF TGTGCCAGCAGGATCCGGGACAATACGCACACTGAAGCTTTCTTT
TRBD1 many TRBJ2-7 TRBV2 CASSGLTGSIHEQYF TGTGCCAGCAGTGGTTTGACAGGGTCTATCCACGAGCAGTACTTC
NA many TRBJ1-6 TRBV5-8 CASSLEGSPLHF TGTGCCAGCAGCTTGGAGGGTTCACCCCTCCACTTT
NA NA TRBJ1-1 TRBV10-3 CAISDSIGAEAFF TGTGCCATCAGTGATTCCATTGGCGCTGAAGCTTTCTTT
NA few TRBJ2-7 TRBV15 CATSSQIVREQYF TGTGCCACCAGCAGTCAGATCGTCCGCGAGCAGTACTTC
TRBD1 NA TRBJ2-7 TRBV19 CASSGSDRGRPYEQYF TGTGCCAGTAGTGGCTCGGACAGGGGCCGGCCCTACGAGCAGTACTTC
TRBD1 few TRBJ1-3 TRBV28 CASSFGQGAYYRNTIYF TGTGCCAGCAGTTTTGGACAGGGGGCATACTACCGAAACACCATATATTTT
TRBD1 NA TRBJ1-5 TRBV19 CASQKVQGVFQPQHF TGTGCCAGTCAAAAGGTCCAGGGGGTCTTTCAGCCCCAGCATTTT
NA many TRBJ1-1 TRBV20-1 CSLRLGGDTEAFF TGCAGCCTACGTTTGGGTGGGGACACTGAAGCTTTCTTT
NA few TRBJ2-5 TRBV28 CASSSTGTTPGTQYF TGTGCCAGCAGTTCAACCGGGACAACGCCTGGGACCCAGTACTTC
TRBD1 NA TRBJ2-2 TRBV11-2 CATAGDRGTGELFF TGTGCCACGGCTGGGGACAGGGGCACCGGGGAGCTGTTTTTT
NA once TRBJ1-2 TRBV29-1 CSVENQVNYGYTF TGCAGCGTGGAGAACCAGGTTAACTATGGCTACACCTTC
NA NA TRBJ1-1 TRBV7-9 CATGDSLNTEAFF TGTGCCACCGGGGACTCCTTGAACACTGAAGCTTTCTTT